The rows below give T cell receptor beta chains drawn from one sample of a study of patients and donors after allogeneic stem cell transplantation. A single record per CDR3 protein comes from TCRdb applying MiXCR to the RT-PCR reads. Of hundreds of thousands of distinct CDR3 sequences detected, 38% appear once; the ten largest clones hold under 14%. Input material: blood, either unsorted or a sorted T cell fraction (not recorded which). These receptors came from a human donor who was either an allogeneic HSCT recipient or a stem cell or donor lymphocyte infusion donor (not recorded which). It is not recorded whose cells these are; they may come from a transplant donor. CDR3s leave out the opening cysteine and the closing phenylalanine or tryptophan. The D gene is left open where the match is weak.

v_gene,j_gene,d_gene,CDR3aa
TRBV12-3/TRBV12-4,TRBJ2-2,TRBD1,ASSFTGGGTGELF
TRBV27,TRBJ1-2,TRBD1,ASSPWDRGYGYT
TRBV4-3,TRBJ1-1,-,ASSQDQSGLTEAF
TRBV28,TRBJ1-1,-,ASSIPDGNTEAF
TRBV25-1,TRBJ1-1,-,ASSDSPTEAF
TRBV5-1,TRBJ1-1,-,ASSMQAGEAF
TRBV27,TRBJ1-6,-,ASRANNSPLH
TRBV18,TRBJ1-5,-,ASSPRRESGSNQPQH
TRBV5-1,TRBJ1-2,TRBD1,ASSLGTKGQNYGYT
TRBV7-9,TRBJ2-3,-,ASSLSKGADTQY
TRBV30,TRBJ1-5,-,AWSVRGNQPQH
TRBV20-1,TRBJ1-2,TRBD1,SAVRQGGDYGYT
TRBV10-3,TRBJ2-1,-,AISPKEGKYNEQF
TRBV13,TRBJ2-5,-,ASSLSGIQETQY
TRBV11-2,TRBJ1-1,-,ASSLVRMNTEAF
TRBV3-1,TRBJ1-5,TRBD1,ASSQGTGRNQPQH
TRBV4-3,TRBJ2-7,-,ASSQDLGFSEQY
TRBV12-3/TRBV12-4,TRBJ1-3,-,ASSPLLFSGNTIY
TRBV20-1,TRBJ2-4,-,SANPLSALAKNIQY
TRBV27,TRBJ2-7,-,ASALAMSSYEQY
TRBV12-3/TRBV12-4,TRBJ1-5,-,ASSLGGFGQPQH
TRBV3-1,TRBJ2-5,-,ASSPLRFGGRGGETQY
TRBV19,TRBJ1-5,-,ASSVLRNQPQH
TRBV7-2,TRBJ2-5,-,ASSLVGLAPQTQY
TRBV15,TRBJ2-5,-,ATWGGWGGSQETQY
TRBV2,TRBJ2-3,-,ASTPSGDTQY
TRBV20-1,TRBJ2-3,-,SALTMTDTQY
TRBV10-3,TRBJ1-6,-,AISGRDNSPLH
TRBV4-3,TRBJ1-6,-,ASSQDYFPGGDSPLH
TRBV2,TRBJ2-2,-,ASSERREPGELF
TRBV5-1,TRBJ1-2,-,ASSLRKDNYGYT